What follows is one T cell receptor beta chain and its context. Germline values: CDR1 SNHLY, CDR2 FYNNEI. This CDR3 has 15 residues. V lost 2 bases and J 4 bases, leaving 14 bases between the germline ends. The data are from a study of blood T cell repertoires in COVID-19. Data came from immunoSEQ multiplex PCR; TCRdb stores just in-frame clones and leaves some out. The data contain tens of thousands of clones, 80% to 85% of them singletons. The clonotype was recovered from a man aged 50 or older with acute or convalescent COVID-19. The chain carries TRBV2 and TRBJ1-2, with D possibly TRBD1 on 6 matching bases. The sequencing input was peripheral blood. The chain's CDR3 is CASSEWGGGSYGYTF. DNA for the CDR3: TGTGCCAGCAGTGAATGGGGGGGCGGTAGCTATGGCTACACCTTC.